The 28 T cell receptor beta chains in this list originate from one sample, sequenced in a study of OX40 agonist ivuxolimab in advanced cancers. The method was immunoSEQ multiplex PCR; TCRdb's version includes in-frame clones alone and lacks a portion of them. The sample gives 40,000 to 55,000 clones, less than 90% of which show up once; 6.7% is in the top ten. The sample was CD4+ or CD8+ T cells sorted from blood, taken in a trial of the OX40 agonist ivuxolimab. The receptors derive from an adult with an advanced solid tumor such as melanoma, head and neck, liver or kidney cancer.

This clone was observed a single time. The rearrangement joins TRBV2 to TRBJ1-5; 7 bases fit TRBD1. This CDR3 spans 15 amino acids. The V segment lost 2 bases and the J segment 3 bases; nucleotides outside the gene matches: 4. The germline V gene has CDR1 SNHLY and CDR2 FYNNEI. Here the CDR3 DNA reads TGTGCCAGCAGTGAATTTGGACAGGTCAATCAGCCCCAGCATTTT. Its protein is CASSEFGQVNQPQHF.

This clone is a singleton in its sample. The V gene is TRBV5-4, the J gene TRBJ1-4, with no clear D. The CDR3 contains 16 residues. V lost 2 bases and J lost 0, with 11 bases in between. Germline CDR1 is SGHNT and CDR2 is YYREEE (reference sequence). In nucleotides, the CDR3 is TGTGCCAGCAGCTTATACGCAAGTGCAACTAATGAAAAACTGTTTTTT. Translation: CASSLYASATNEKLFF.

This rearrangement joins TRBV5-1 to TRBJ2-1; D call uncertain. The ends were cut back, 4 bases at V and 8 bases at J, with 16 bases in the middle. The CDR3 is 14 amino acids. From germline, CDR1 is SGHRS and CDR2 YFSETQ. For the CDR3, the DNA is TGCGCCAGCAGCCTGTACCGGGCCCTCGATGAGCAGTTCTTC. Protein sequence: CASSLYRALDEQFF.

The rearrangement links TRBV5-1 to TRBJ2-5; TRBD1 matches at 9 bases. With V trimmed by 4 bases and J by 4 bases, 5 bases remained unmatched. Germline CDR1 reads SGHRS; CDR2 reads YFSETQ. This CDR3 comprises 14 residues. In DNA form, the CDR3 reads TGCGCCAGCAGCGTAACAGGGGGCCGAGAGACCCAGTACTTC. Translation: CASSVTGGRETQYF. Drawing the rest from reference TRBV5-1 and TRBJ2-5, the complete variable domain is KAGVTQTPRYLIKTRGQQVTLSCSPISGHRSVSWYQQTPGQGLQFLFEYFSETQRNKGNFPGRFSGRQFSNSRSEMNVSTLELGDSALYLCASSVTGGRETQYFGPGTRLLVL.

The chain employs TRBV5-1 and TRBJ2-3; D may be TRBD2 (5 bases). The CDR3 is 13 residues long. CDR1 and CDR2 (germline): SGHRS, YFSETQ. V was cut by 1 base and J by 7 bases, with 10 bases left in between. CDR3 nucleotides: TGCGCCAGCAGCTTGACGGGGTCGAATACGCAGTATTTT. This gives the protein CASSLTGSNTQYF.

V usage is TRBV18 and J usage is TRBJ1-4; D not resolved. V lost 6 bases and J 8 bases, leaving 13 bases between the germline ends. The germline V gene encodes CDR1 KGHSH and CDR2 LQKENI. This CDR3 has 13 residues. CDR3 DNA: TGTGCCAGCTCGCGGGGAGAAACCGAAAAACTGTTTTTT. This encodes CASSRGETEKLFF.

In this sample, this clone turned up a few times. Additional DNA sequences in this sample encode the identical CDR3. This chain links TRBV9 with TRBJ2-5; 9 nucleotides line up with TRBD2. Germline loops: CDR1 SGDLS, CDR2 YYNGEE. Losses at the gene ends were 0 bases for V and 5 bases for J; bases not matched to a gene: 5. The CDR3 loop spans 15 amino acids. Here the CDR3 reads CASSVGGAGGETQYF. The CDR3 region has the DNA TGTGCCAGCAGCGTAGGAGGTGCGGGGGGGGAGACCCAGTACTTC.

This sequence joins TRBV5-1 and TRBJ1-2; TRBD1 might be the D (5 bases). The CDR3 length is 14 residues. V lost 1 base and J 5 bases, leaving 12 bases between the germline ends. Germline CDR1 reads SGHRS; CDR2 reads YFSETQ. CDR3: CASSLKGEEYGYTF. CDR3 DNA: TGCGCCAGCAGCTTGAAAGGGGAAGAATATGGCTACACCTTC.

The V call is TRBV30, the J call TRBJ2-1; D might be TRBD1 (5 bases). Trimming shortened V by 0 bases and J by 3 bases, and 6 bases separated the two germline ends. The length of the CDR3 is 13 residues. CDR1 is GTSNPN and CDR2 is SVGIG in the germline V gene (reference sequence). The CDR3 loop is CAWSVQVYNEQFF. In nucleotides, the CDR3 is TGTGCCTGGAGTGTACAGGTCTACAATGAGCAGTTCTTC. The full variable domain, with the rest looked up from reference TRBV30 and TRBJ2-1, is SQTIHQWPATLVQPVGSPLSLECTVEGTSNPNLYWYRQAAGRGLQLLFYSVGIGQISSEVPQNLSASRPQDRQFILSSKKLLLSDSGFYLCAWSVQVYNEQFFGPGTRLTVL.

This sequence joins TRBV6-5 and TRBJ2-3; 10 nucleotides agree with TRBD1. This CDR3 has 14 residues. V dropped 8 bases and J dropped 2; count of bases not matched to a gene: 4. Germline lookup yields CDR1 MNHEY and CDR2 SVGAGI. The CDR3 loop is CASGDRGTTDTQYF. The CDR3 DNA is TGTGCCAGCGGGGACAGGGGAACCACAGATACGCAGTATTTT.

The chain combines TRBV4-1 with TRBJ1-5; 8 bases are shared with TRBD1. CDR1 and CDR2 (germline): MGHRA, YSYEKL. This CDR3 region has 14 residues. Germline trimming cut 5 bases from V and 7 bases from J; bases unmatched to any gene: 7. The CDR3 DNA sequence: TGCGCCAGCAGCTCAGGACAGGGAAGGCAGCCCCAGCATTTT. Its translation is CASSSGQGRQPQHF.

The chain employs TRBV5-6 and TRBJ1-2; D ambiguous. Germline CDR1 is SGHDT and CDR2 is YYEEEE. Trimming stripped 2 bases from V and 6 bases from J, with 8 bases between. The CDR3 consists of 12 residues. The CDR3 reads CASSFVRNGYTF. CDR3 coding DNA: TGTGCCAGCAGCTTTGTTCGGAATGGCTACACCTTC.

V gene TRBV5-4 combines with J gene TRBJ1-6, with D possibly matching TRBD1 (5 bases). Germline V lookup: CDR1 SGHNT, CDR2 YYREEE (reference sequence). Trimming removed 1 base at V and 13 bases at J, with 15 bases between. CDR3 length equals 14 residues. CDR3 sequence: CASSLYTGMGPLHF. CDR3 nucleotides: TGTGCCAGCAGCTTGTACACAGGAATGGGGCCCCTCCACTTT.

This clone appeared a single time. The CDR3 DNA sequence: TGCGCCAGCAGCTTGGACACTGAAGCTTTCTTT. Protein: CASSLDTEAFF. This sequence joins TRBV5-1 and TRBJ1-1; D not resolved. This CDR3 has 11 amino acids. Germline V gene data show CDR1 as SGHRS and CDR2 as YFSETQ. V was pared by 0 bases and J by 3 bases, with 0 bases between. Using reference TRBV5-1 and TRBJ1-1 for the parts outside the CDR3, the full variable domain is KAGVTQTPRYLIKTRGQQVTLSCSPISGHRSVSWYQQTPGQGLQFLFEYFSETQRNKGNFPGRFSGRQFSNSRSEMNVSTLELGDSALYLCASSLDTEAFFGQGTRLTVV.

The chain has TRBV19 and TRBJ2-2; 8 bases are a match to TRBD1. Germline-derived CDR1 and CDR2 are LNHDA and SQIVND (reference sequence). V shed 7 bases, J shed 3 bases, and the junction held 1 base outside the gene matches. CDR3 length: 13 amino acids. CDR3 sequence: CASTGQDTGELFF. The CDR3 region has the DNA TGTGCCAGTACGGGACAGGACACCGGGGAGCTGTTTTTT. Combining the CDR3 with reference TRBV19 and TRBJ2-2 gives the whole variable domain DGGITQSPKYLFRKEGQNVTLSCEQNLNHDAMYWYRQDPGQGLRLIYYSQIVNDFQKGDIAEGYSVSREKKESFPLTVTSAQKNPTAFYLCASTGQDTGELFFGEGSRLTVL.

V gene TRBV18 combines with J gene TRBJ1-1; tentatively, D is TRBD1 (5 bases). The germline CDR1 and CDR2 sequences are KGHSH and LQKENI. Trimming shortened V by 2 bases and J by 1 base, and 11 bases separated the two germline ends. The CDR3 spans 15 residues. The chain's CDR3 is CASSPGAGSNTEAFF. Written as DNA, the CDR3 is TGTGCCAGCTCACCAGGGGCAGGGTCGAACACTGAAGCTTTCTTT.

V usage is TRBV29-1 and J usage is TRBJ1-1; 8 bases align to TRBD1. V lost 7 bases and J lost 6; bases outside the gene matches: 10. CDR3 length equals 13 residues. Looked up from germline, CDR1 is SQVTM and CDR2 is ANQGSEA. The DNA of the CDR3 is TGCAGCGCCTGGACAGGGATCATTTCTGAAGCTTTCTTT. This sequence encodes CSAWTGIISEAFF. Based on the CDR3 plus reference TRBV29-1 and TRBJ1-1, the full variable domain is SAVISQKPSRDICQRGTSLTIQCQVDSQVTMMFWYRQQPGQSLTLIATANQGSEATYESGFVIDKFPISRPNLTFSTLTVSNMSPEDSSIYLCSAWTGIISEAFFGQGTRLTVV.

The genes are TRBV7-7 and TRBJ1-1; 7 bases agree with TRBD1. This CDR3 region has 15 residues. Germline trimming cut 2 bases from V and 2 bases from J; bases unmatched to any gene: 5. Germline V lookup: CDR1 SSHAT, CDR2 FNYEAQ (reference sequence). This CDR3 reads CASSLYPGGNTEAFF. The CDR3 DNA reads as TGTGCCAGCAGCTTATACCCAGGGGGAAACACTGAAGCTTTCTTT.

This chain links TRBV27 with TRBJ1-5, with D perhaps matching TRBD1 (5 bases). V dropped 6 bases and J dropped 4 bases, with 10 bases sitting between them. Germline lookup yields CDR1 MNHEY and CDR2 SMNVEV (reference sequence). The CDR3 is 13 residues long. Here the CDR3 DNA reads TGTGCCAGCAGAAGAGGGACGAATCAGCCCCAGCATTTT. It translates to CASRRGTNQPQHF.

This chain connects TRBV10-1 to TRBJ1-1; D ambiguous. The CDR3 is 13 residues long. CDR1 WNHNN and CDR2 SYGVQD come from the germline V gene (reference sequence). With 1 base removed from V and 7 bases from J, the gap between germline ends came to 10 bases. In nucleotides, the CDR3 is TGCGCCAGCAGTGAGTGGGTTGGCAGTGAAGCTTTCTTT. This gives the protein CASSEWVGSEAFF.

The rearrangement links TRBV7-6 to TRBJ2-5; a weak D match, TRBD2 (5 bases). This CDR3 comprises 16 residues. Per the germline V gene, CDR1 is SGHVS and CDR2 is FNYEAQ. V was cut by 2 bases and J by 5 bases, with 18 bases left in between. The CDR3 DNA is TGTGCCAGCAGCTTAAATCTTCCGGGGTTTGGGGAGACCCAGTACTTC. This gives the protein CASSLNLPGFGETQYF.

This rearrangement joins TRBV6-5 to TRBJ1-6, with D possibly TRBD1 on 5 matching bases. Germline V gene sequence: CDR1 MNHEY, CDR2 SVGAGI. The length of the CDR3 is 16 residues. Trimming took 2 bases from V and 7 from J, leaving 15 bases between them. CDR3 sequence (DNA): TGTGCCAGCAGTTACACCGGGACGGCCGCAAATTCACCCCTCCACTTT. This codes for CASSYTGTAANSPLHF.

V usage is TRBV7-2 and J usage is TRBJ2-7; D gene ambiguous. Trimming pared 5 bases from V and 5 bases from J, leaving 13 bases between. Germline V CDR1 and CDR2: SGHTA, FQGNSA. The CDR3 covers 13 residues. This CDR3 reads CASSLLARNEQYF. CDR3 bases: TGTGCCAGCAGCCTCCTTGCCCGTAACGAGCAGTACTTC.

This chain links TRBV5-1 with TRBJ2-1; 11 bases line up with TRBD2. This CDR3 comprises 15 residues. Unmatched junction bases numbered 7, after V lost 4 bases and J lost 7 bases. Germline CDR1 is SGHRS and CDR2 is YFSETQ. As DNA, the CDR3 is TGCGCCAGCAGCGGGACGGCTAGCGGGGGGAATGAGCAGTTCTTC. It yields the protein CASSGTASGGNEQFF.

This chain joins TRBV30 and TRBJ1-1; D is perhaps TRBD1 (5 bases). In germline, CDR1 is GTSNPN, CDR2 SVGIG (reference sequence). The V end was cut by 2 bases, the J end by 7 bases, with 14 bases between. The CDR3 covers 13 residues. In nucleotides, the CDR3 is TGTGCCTGGAGTTCGCTGGGGGTTAGTGAAGCTTTCTTT. Translating gives CAWSSLGVSEAFF. Together with reference TRBV30 and TRBJ1-1, the CDR3 gives the full variable domain: SQTIHQWPATLVQPVGSPLSLECTVEGTSNPNLYWYRQAAGRGLQLLFYSVGIGQISSEVPQNLSASRPQDRQFILSSKKLLLSDSGFYLCAWSSLGVSEAFFGQGTRLTVV.

CDR3 coding DNA: TGTGCCTGGGAGGGACCTTGGGGCTACGAGCAGTACTTC. The encoded protein is CAWEGPWGYEQYF. The rearrangement links TRBV30 to TRBJ2-7; D tentatively fits TRBD1 or TRBD2 (5 bases each). The CDR3 contains 13 residues. Per germline, CDR1 GTSNPN and CDR2 SVGIG (reference sequence). Trimming cost V 5 bases and J 3 bases, with 14 bases left between them.

V is TRBV6-5 and J is TRBJ1-2; 12 nucleotides align to TRBD1. Germline trimming cut 5 bases from V and 11 bases from J; bases unmatched to any gene: 9. Germline V gives CDR1 MNHEY, CDR2 SVGAGI. The CDR3 has 14 amino acids. The CDR3 nucleotides read TGTGCCAGCAGTCGACTGGGACAGGGGGCCCTTTACACCTTC. The encoded protein is CASSRLGQGALYTF.

The rearrangement uses TRBV19 and TRBJ2-7, with a possible D match to TRBD1 (5 bases). Deletions cut 6 bases from V and 4 bases from J, with 19 bases between. The CDR3 totals 15 residues. The V gene's germline CDR1 is LNHDA and CDR2 SQIVND (reference sequence). The CDR3 spells CASSRTYRLSYEQYF. The CDR3 nucleotides are TGTGCCAGTAGCCGTACTTACAGGTTGAGTTACGAGCAGTACTTC.